This T cell receptor (beta chain) was captured by sequencing in a study of blood T cell repertoires in COVID-19. Overall study context: Italy, Spain and the United States were the sources of the convalescent and acute COVID-19 samples. The analysed material was cDNA or gDNA that came from T cells, B-cell-depleted T cells, or PBMCs.

The protocol was immunoSEQ multiplex PCR, while the TCRdb copy is restricted to in-frame clones and leaves out a portion. The table lists 110,000 or so clones, over 60% of them singletons. The source of this sequence is a man between 65 and 80 years old with acute or convalescent COVID-19. Sequencing was done on a sample of peripheral blood.

CDR3 amino acids: CASSPVGSPGGYTF. The CDR3 DNA reads as TGCGCCAGCAGCCCCGTTGGGAGCCCAGGTGGCTACACCTTC. The rearrangement joins TRBV5-1 to TRBJ1-2, with D hard to call. The CDR3 spans 14 residues. Trimming left V 4 bases short and J 7 bases short, with 17 bases between. Germline V gene data show CDR1 as SGHRS and CDR2 as YFSETQ.